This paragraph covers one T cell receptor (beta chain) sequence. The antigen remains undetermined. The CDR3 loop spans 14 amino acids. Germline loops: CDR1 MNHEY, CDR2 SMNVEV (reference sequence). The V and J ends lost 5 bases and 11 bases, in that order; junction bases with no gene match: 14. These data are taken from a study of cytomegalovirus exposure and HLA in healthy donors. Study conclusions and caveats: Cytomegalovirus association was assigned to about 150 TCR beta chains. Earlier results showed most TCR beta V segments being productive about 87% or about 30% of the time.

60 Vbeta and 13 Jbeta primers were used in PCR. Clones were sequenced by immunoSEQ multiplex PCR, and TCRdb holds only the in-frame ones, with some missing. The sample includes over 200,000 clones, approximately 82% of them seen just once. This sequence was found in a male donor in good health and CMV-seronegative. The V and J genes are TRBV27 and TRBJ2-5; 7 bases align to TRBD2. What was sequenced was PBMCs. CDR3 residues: CASSVLAPRGEQYF. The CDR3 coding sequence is TGTGCCAGCAGTGTACTAGCGCCGAGGGGAGAGCAGTACTTC.